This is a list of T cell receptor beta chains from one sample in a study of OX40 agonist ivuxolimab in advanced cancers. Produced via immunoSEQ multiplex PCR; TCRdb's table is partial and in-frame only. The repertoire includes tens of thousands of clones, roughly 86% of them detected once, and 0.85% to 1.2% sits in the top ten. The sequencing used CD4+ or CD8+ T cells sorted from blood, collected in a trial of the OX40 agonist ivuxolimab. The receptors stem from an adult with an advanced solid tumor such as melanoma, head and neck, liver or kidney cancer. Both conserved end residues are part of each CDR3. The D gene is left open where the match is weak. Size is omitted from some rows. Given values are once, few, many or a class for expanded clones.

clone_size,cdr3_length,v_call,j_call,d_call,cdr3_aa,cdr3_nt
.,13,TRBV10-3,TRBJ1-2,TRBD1,CAISLQGDYGYTF,TGTGCCATCAGCCTCCAGGGGGACTATGGCTACACCTTC
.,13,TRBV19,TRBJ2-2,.,CASSTVFTGELFF,TGTGCCAGTAGTACAGTATTTACCGGGGAGCTGTTTTTT
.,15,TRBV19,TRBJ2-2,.,CASRVAGRNTGELFF,TGTGCCAGTAGAGTGGCCGGGAGGAACACCGGGGAGCTGTTTTTT
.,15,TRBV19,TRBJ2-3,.,CATSRRKLRTDTQYF,TGTGCCACCAGTAGGCGGAAACTTCGCACAGATACGCAGTATTTT
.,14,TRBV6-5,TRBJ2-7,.,CASSPLGGSYEQYF,TGTGCCAGCAGTCCTCTAGGGGGCTCCTACGAGCAGTACTTC
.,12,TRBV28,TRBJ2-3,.,CASNRFGDTQYF,TGTGCCTCTAACAGGTTCGGGGATACGCAGTATTTT
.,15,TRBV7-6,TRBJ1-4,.,CASSLSYSPNEKLFF,TGTGCCAGCAGCCTGTCTTACTCCCCTAATGAAAAACTGTTTTTT
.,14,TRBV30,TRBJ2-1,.,CAWVPGTPYNEQFF,TGTGCCTGGGTACCCGGGACTCCTTACAATGAGCAGTTCTTC
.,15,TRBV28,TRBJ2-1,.,CASKNFLSANNEQFF,TGTGCCAGCAAGAATTTTCTCAGCGCCAACAATGAGCAGTTCTTC
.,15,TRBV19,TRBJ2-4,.,CASSRRREGQDIQYF,TGTGCCAGTAGTCGACGTAGGGAAGGGCAGGACATTCAGTACTTC
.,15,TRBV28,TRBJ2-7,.,CASSAGDQKKYEQYF,TGTGCCAGCAGCGCCGGGGACCAGAAAAAATACGAGCAGTACTTC
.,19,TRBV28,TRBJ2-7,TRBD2,CASSFDPGGEENTDYEQYF,TGTGCCAGCAGTTTCGATCCGGGAGGGGAGGAAAATACCGACTACGAGCAGTACTTC
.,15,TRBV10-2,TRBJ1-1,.,CASSDRGGSNTEAFF,TGCGCCAGCAGTGACAGGGGAGGGTCGAACACTGAAGCTTTCTTT
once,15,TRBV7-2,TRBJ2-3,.,CASSLLGPSTDTQYF,TGTGCCAGCAGCTTACTCGGGCCTAGCACAGATACGCAGTATTTT
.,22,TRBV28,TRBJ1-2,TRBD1,CASSITSQGAYRLAPINYGYTF,TGTGCCAGCAGTATTACCTCACAGGGGGCCTACCGTCTCGCACCTATCAACTATGGCTACACCTTC
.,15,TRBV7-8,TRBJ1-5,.,CASSPLWAVNQPQHF,TGTGCCAGCAGCCCTCTCTGGGCAGTCAATCAGCCCCAGCATTTT
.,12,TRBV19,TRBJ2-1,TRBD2,CASSIVGTRQFF,TGTGCCAGTAGTATAGTCGGGACTAGGCAGTTCTTC